These 30 T cell receptor beta chains share one sample of origin, sequenced in a study of shared clonotypes between healthy human individuals. Naive CD8 cells, CD45RO-negative and positively selected for CCR7, excluded terminally differentiated effector memory CD45RA+ cells. The assay was immunoSEQ multiplex PCR, and TCRdb's table has in-frame clones only and misses some. This table holds hundreds of thousands of clones, roughly 95% found once. Sequenced input: naive CD8+ T cells sorted from blood. Receptors were obtained from a woman aged 25 to 39 in good health.

The chain couples TRBV13 to TRBJ2-7; TRBD2 matches at 9 bases. The CDR3 covers 15 residues. Per germline, CDR1 PRHDT and CDR2 FYEKMQ (reference sequence). V shed 5 bases, J shed 4 bases, and the junction held 9 bases outside the gene matches. In DNA form, the CDR3 reads TGTGCCAGCAGCGCCCGTAGCGGGAGTAAGTACGAGCAGTACTTC. This encodes CASSARSGSKYEQYF.

J is TRBJ2-5 and V is TRBV5-1, with D tentatively TRBD2 (6 bases). The CDR3 runs to 17 residues. Trimming took off 0 bases at V and 6 bases at J, with 21 bases between the two ends. Germline V gene data show CDR1 as SGHRS and CDR2 as YFSETQ. The CDR3 here is CASSLGQPARETQTQYF. As DNA, the CDR3 is TGCGCCAGCAGCTTGGGGCAACCCGCCCGGGAGACCCAGACCCAGTACTTC.

The rearrangement uses TRBV27 and TRBJ1-5; 8 nucleotides agree with TRBD1. V lost 2 bases, J lost 5 bases, and 5 bases stayed unmatched. The CDR3 consists of 15 residues. Per germline, CDR1 MNHEY and CDR2 SMNVEV (reference sequence). The CDR3 bases are TGTGCCAGCAGTTTAGTTGGCAGGGGGCATCAGCCCCAGCATTTT. Amino acids: CASSLVGRGHQPQHF.

The V call is TRBV27, the J call TRBJ2-7, with 9 bases that match TRBD1. The V gene end was trimmed by 2 bases and the J gene end by 0 bases; junction bases not matched to a gene: 5. Germline values: CDR1 MNHEY, CDR2 SMNVEV (reference sequence). The CDR3 consists of 16 residues. This CDR3 is CASSLLSGQGSYEQYF. The CDR3 DNA sequence: TGTGCCAGCAGTTTACTCTCGGGACAGGGCTCCTACGAGCAGTACTTC.

This clone was found once. This rearrangement joins TRBV5-4 to TRBJ2-7; no clear D. Per the germline V gene, CDR1 is SGHNT and CDR2 is YYREEE (reference sequence). V shed 4 bases and J shed 0 bases, with 11 bases lying between them. The CDR3 sequence is 14 residues long. The CDR3 DNA sequence: TGTGCCAGCAGCCACGTCGGTACCTCCTACGAGCAGTACTTC. Protein sequence: CASSHVGTSYEQYF.

The J gene is TRBJ2-7, the V gene TRBV2; 7 positions match TRBD2. CDR1 and CDR2 from the germline V gene are SNHLY and FYNNEI. The CDR3 sequence is 14 residues long. The V and J ends lost 6 bases and 0 bases, in that order; junction bases with no gene match: 5. DNA for the CDR3: TGTGCCAGCAGCGCGGGACTAAACTCCTACGAGCAGTACTTC. As protein: CASSAGLNSYEQYF.

The rearrangement uses TRBV5-4 and TRBJ2-7, with TRBD2 matching 7 bases. Germline assignment: CDR1 SGHNT and CDR2 YYREEE (reference sequence). CDR3 length equals 14 residues. V lost 2 bases to trimming and J lost 1 base; unmatched junction nucleotides: 3. The CDR3 protein is CASSFRGESYEQYF. CDR3 DNA: TGTGCCAGCAGCTTCCGGGGGGAGTCCTACGAGCAGTACTTC.

The chain carries TRBV30 and TRBJ1-1, with a tentative D call TRBD1 (5 bases). Germline V gene sequence: CDR1 GTSNPN, CDR2 SVGIG (reference sequence). The CDR3 runs to 13 residues. V lost 5 bases and J 3 bases, leaving 13 bases between the germline ends. The CDR3 coding sequence is TGTGCCTGGGAGGGGCATGCGGACACTGAAGCTTTCTTT. This encodes CAWEGHADTEAFF.

The V and J genes are TRBV19 and TRBJ2-3; no reliable D call. Trimming left V 4 bases short and J 4 bases short, with 12 bases between. This CDR3 contains 14 residues. Germline assignment: CDR1 LNHDA and CDR2 SQIVND (reference sequence). CDR3 bases: TGTGCCAGTAGTAAAGGTCCGGGCTCAGATACGCAGTATTTT. Translating gives CASSKGPGSDTQYF.

The rearrangement joins TRBV19 to TRBJ2-1, with TRBD2 as a possible D gene (6 bases). CDR3 length equals 14 residues. Germline CDR1 LNHDA, CDR2 SQIVND (reference sequence). Trimming stripped 4 bases from V and 6 bases from J, with 13 bases between. CDR3 in amino acids: CASSRAAGFNEQFF. DNA of the CDR3: TGTGCCAGTAGTAGAGCCGCGGGGTTCAATGAGCAGTTCTTC.

The chain carries TRBV28 and TRBJ2-7; TRBD1 matches at 7 bases. CDR1 and CDR2 from the germline V gene are MDHEN and SYDVKM. The CDR3 is 14 residues long. The V gene end was trimmed by 4 bases and the J gene end by 3 bases; junction bases not matched to a gene: 6. The CDR3 reads CASSSPTGNYEQYF. The CDR3 nucleotides are TGTGCCAGCAGTTCCCCGACAGGGAACTACGAGCAGTACTTC.

The V gene is TRBV2, the J gene TRBJ2-1; D is undetermined. Germline CDR1 reads SNHLY; CDR2 reads FYNNEI. V was pared by 6 bases and J by 9 bases, with 12 bases between. The CDR3 contains 12 residues. The CDR3 region has the DNA TGTGCCAGCAGAGGATCTAGGATTGAGCAGTTCTTC. Amino acids: CASRGSRIEQFF.

The V gene is TRBV19, the J gene TRBJ1-2; 7 nucleotides align to TRBD1. The V segment lost 8 bases and the J segment 3 bases; nucleotides outside the gene matches: 3. Germline V gives CDR1 LNHDA, CDR2 SQIVND (reference sequence). The CDR3 spans 12 residues. The CDR3 bases are TGTGCCAGTTCGACAGGGCACTATGGCTACACCTTC. Translated, it gives CASSTGHYGYTF. Using reference TRBV19 and TRBJ1-2 for the parts outside the CDR3, the full variable domain is DGGITQSPKYLFRKEGQNVTLSCEQNLNHDAMYWYRQDPGQGLRLIYYSQIVNDFQKGDIAEGYSVSREKKESFPLTVTSAQKNPTAFYLCASSTGHYGYTFGSGTRLTVV.

V and J are TRBV27 and TRBJ2-2; D gene unclear. V was cut by 3 bases and J by 6 bases, with 11 bases left in between. The germline CDR1 and CDR2 sequences are MNHEY and SMNVEV (reference sequence). The CDR3 is 14 residues long. CDR3 amino acids: CASSLASGAGELFF. In nucleotides, the CDR3 is TGTGCCAGCAGTTTGGCTAGTGGGGCCGGGGAGCTGTTTTTT.

The J gene is TRBJ2-5, the V gene TRBV4-1; tentative D call: TRBD1 (6 bases). The DNA end is a closer match to TRBJ2-7, so the J assignment may be wrong. Germline-derived CDR1 and CDR2 are MGHRA and YSYEKL. This CDR3 comprises 13 residues. The CDR3 spells CASSQRGSGEQYF. Here the CDR3 DNA reads TGCGCCAGCAGCCAAAGGGGGTCTGGCGAGCAGTACTTC.

The J gene is TRBJ1-2, the V gene TRBV27, with a tentative D call TRBD1 (6 bases). V was shortened by 3 bases and J by 5 bases, with 10 bases between the two germline ends. This CDR3 is built from 13 residues. Germline lookup yields CDR1 MNHEY and CDR2 SMNVEV (reference sequence). CDR3 sequence: CASSFQGRYGYTF. The CDR3 nucleotides are TGTGCCAGCAGTTTTCAGGGGAGGTATGGCTACACCTTC.

The chain couples TRBV28 to TRBJ1-2; 8 nucleotides align to TRBD1. The length of the CDR3 is 15 residues. Germline trimming cut 1 base from V and 8 bases from J; bases unmatched to any gene: 9. The V gene's germline CDR1 is MDHEN and CDR2 SYDVKM. CDR3 sequence: CASSLSDRGSDGYTF. The CDR3 bases are TGTGCCAGCAGTTTATCTGACAGGGGTTCGGACGGCTACACCTTC.

CDR3 sequence: CASIGNTEAFF. The CDR3 nucleotides are TGTGCCAGCATCGGTAACACTGAAGCTTTCTTT. This sequence joins TRBV5-4 and TRBJ1-1; no firm D call. Trimming removed 6 bases at V and 2 bases at J, with 5 bases between. The CDR3 spans 11 residues. CDR1 is SGHNT, CDR2 YYREEE, per germline (reference sequence).

The V and J genes are TRBV19 and TRBJ2-5; D perhaps matches TRBD2 (6 bases). V dropped 5 bases and J dropped 3 bases, with 16 bases sitting between them. The CDR3 consists of 15 residues. From germline, CDR1 is LNHDA and CDR2 SQIVND (reference sequence). The CDR3 sequence: CASSPARTGEETQYF. The CDR3 coding sequence is TGTGCCAGTAGTCCGGCCCGGACGGGGGAAGAGACCCAGTACTTC.

The chain joins TRBV27 to TRBJ2-3; unclear D gene. Germline V gives CDR1 MNHEY, CDR2 SMNVEV (reference sequence). Trimming left V 5 bases short and J 0 bases short, with 6 bases between. This CDR3 spans 13 amino acids. The CDR3 protein is CASSQASTDTQYF. In DNA, the CDR3 is TGTGCCAGCAGTCAGGCTAGCACAGATACGCAGTATTTT.

This clone was seen more than once but under ten times. In the same sample, other DNA sequences code for this CDR3. V and J are TRBV7-9 and TRBJ2-7; TRBD1 might be the D (6 bases). The CDR3 loop spans 13 amino acids. CDR1 is SEHNR and CDR2 is FQNEAQ in the germline V gene (reference sequence). Trimming cost V 5 bases and J 3 bases, with 11 bases left between them. The CDR3, as DNA: TGTGCCAGCAGCCTTGGACAGAACTACGAGCAGTACTTC. Protein sequence: CASSLGQNYEQYF.

The chain joins TRBV5-1 to TRBJ1-1, with TRBD1 as a possible D gene (6 bases). From germline, CDR1 is SGHRS and CDR2 YFSETQ. This CDR3 region has 16 residues. Trimming took off 0 bases at V and 6 bases at J, with 18 bases between the two ends. The CDR3 DNA follows: TGCGCCAGCAGCTTGGAGGCCAGGGGTGTTCTCGCTGAAGCTTTCTTT. This codes for CASSLEARGVLAEAFF.

The chain combines TRBV2 with TRBJ1-5, with TRBD1 matching over 8 bases. Unmatched junction bases numbered 20, after V lost 3 bases and J lost 10 bases. The CDR3 has 18 residues. Germline V gene data show CDR1 as SNHLY and CDR2 as FYNNEI. The CDR3 nucleotides are TGTGCCAGCAGTGAGATTTTTTTACCGGGACAGGATAAAAGTCCCCAGCATTTT. It encodes CASSEIFLPGQDKSPQHF.

The V call is TRBV19, the J call TRBJ1-5; D perhaps matches TRBD1 (5 bases). CDR1 and CDR2 from the germline V gene are LNHDA and SQIVND (reference sequence). This CDR3 comprises 16 residues. Trimming removed 3 bases at V and 1 base at J, with 13 bases between. The CDR3 sequence: CASSIWGAASNQPQHF. Here the CDR3 DNA reads TGTGCCAGTAGTATCTGGGGCGCCGCCAGCAATCAGCCCCAGCATTTT.

This chain connects TRBV19 to TRBJ2-1, with a tentative D call TRBD1 (5 bases). Trimming took 2 bases from V and 6 from J, leaving 14 bases between them. Germline lookup yields CDR1 LNHDA and CDR2 SQIVND (reference sequence). The CDR3 sequence is 15 residues long. CDR3 nucleotides: TGTGCCAGTAGTATATCCAGCCAGGGCTTCAATGAGCAGTTCTTC. Translating it yields CASSISSQGFNEQFF.

The V gene is TRBV2, the J gene TRBJ1-2, with 7 bases lining up with TRBD1. Germline V gives CDR1 SNHLY, CDR2 FYNNEI. V was clipped by 8 bases and J by 4 bases; unmatched bases: 7. CDR3 length: 13 residues. CDR3 amino acids: CASHGTELYGYTF. In DNA form, the CDR3 reads TGTGCCAGCCATGGGACAGAACTCTATGGCTACACCTTC.

The CDR3 reads CASSLRGTSGNHEQFF. For the CDR3, the DNA is TGTGCCAGCTCACTTCGAGGGACTAGCGGGAACCATGAGCAGTTCTTC. V and J are TRBV18 and TRBJ2-1, with 13 bases fitting TRBD2. This CDR3 comprises 16 residues. With V trimmed by 4 bases and J by 8 bases, 8 bases remained unmatched. CDR1 and CDR2 (germline): KGHSH, LQKENI.

The V gene is TRBV27, the J gene TRBJ1-1; 9 bases match TRBD1. The V gene end was trimmed by 5 bases and the J gene end by 11 bases; junction bases not matched to a gene: 9. The CDR3 is made up of 13 amino acids. Germline V CDR1 and CDR2: MNHEY, SMNVEV (reference sequence). The CDR3 spells CASSLTGGAEAFF. CDR3 sequence (DNA): TGTGCCAGCAGTCTTACAGGGGGCGCGGAGGCTTTCTTT.

The gene calls are TRBV21-1 and TRBJ1-4. TRBV21-1 is shown as a pseudogene. CDR3 size: 13 residues. CDR3 nucleotides: TGTGCCAGCAGCACGGTCGATGTTGAAAAACTGTTTTTT. Its protein product is CASSTVDVEKLFF.

The V gene is TRBV15, the J gene TRBJ2-3, with D possibly called TRBD1 or TRBD2 (5 bases each). In germline, CDR1 is LNHNV, CDR2 YYDKDF (reference sequence). The CDR3 has 18 residues. The V and J ends lost 0 bases and 0 bases respectively, with 16 bases between them. The CDR3 nucleotides read TGTGCCACCAGCAGAGACTTAGACGGGACGGTGAGCACAGATACGCAGTATTTT. This sequence encodes CATSRDLDGTVSTDTQYF. Full variable domain (rest looked up from reference TRBV15 and TRBJ2-3): DAMVIQNPRYQVTQFGKPVTLSCSQTLNHNVMYWYQQKSSQAPKLLFHYYDKDFNNEADTPDNFQSRRPNTSFCFLDIRSPGLGDTAMYLCATSRDLDGTVSTDTQYFGPGTRLTVL.